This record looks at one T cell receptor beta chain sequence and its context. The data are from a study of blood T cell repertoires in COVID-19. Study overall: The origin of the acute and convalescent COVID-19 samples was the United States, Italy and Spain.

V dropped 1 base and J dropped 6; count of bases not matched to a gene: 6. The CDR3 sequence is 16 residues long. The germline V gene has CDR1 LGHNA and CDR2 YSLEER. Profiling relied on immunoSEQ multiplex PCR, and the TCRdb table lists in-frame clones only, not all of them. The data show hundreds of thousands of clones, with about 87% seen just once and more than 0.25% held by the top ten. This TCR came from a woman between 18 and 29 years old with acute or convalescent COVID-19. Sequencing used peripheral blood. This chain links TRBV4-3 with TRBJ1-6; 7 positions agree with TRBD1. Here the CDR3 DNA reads TGCGCCAGCAGCCAAGGGACGGACAGGTTTAATTCACCCCTCCACTTT. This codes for CASSQGTDRFNSPLHF.